Listed below are T cell receptor beta chains from one sample, sequenced in a study of blood T cell repertoires in COVID-19. Measured with immunoSEQ multiplex PCR; TCRdb has only the in-frame clones, and not every one. The sample consists of 200,000 or so clones, approximately 90% of them appearing once. What was sequenced was peripheral blood. The source of these receptors is a man aged 60 to 69 with COVID-19, enrolled during active disease. CDR3s include the opening cysteine and the closing phenylalanine or tryptophan. The D gene is left open where the match is weak. Some rows have no size entry. The others give once, few or many, or a class for an expanded clone.

V	J	size	D	DNA	CDR3
TRBV1	TRBJ2-7	NA	NA	TGCACCAGCAGCCAAGAATCACTAGCGGGGATCTACGAGCAGTACTTC	CTSSQESLAGIYEQYF
TRBV3-1/TRBV3-2	TRBJ2-7	NA	NA	TGTGCCAGCAGCCGGTTAGCGGAGCTCTCCTACGAGCAGTACTTC	CASSRLAELSYEQYF
TRBV10-3	TRBJ2-7	NA	TRBD1	TGTGCCATCTCGGGACAGGGGGCTGGCGAGCAGTACTTC	CAISGQGAGEQYF
TRBV19	TRBJ2-7	few	TRBD2	TGTGCCAGTAGACCCCCTGGAGCGGGAGGGCCGCTATCCTACGAGCAGTACTTC	CASRPPGAGGPLSYEQYF
TRBV6-1	TRBJ2-7	NA	NA	TGTGCCAGCAGTGAAAGGGACGGGGGAACCTACGAGCAGTACTTC	CASSERDGGTYEQYF
TRBV5-5	TRBJ2-5	NA	NA	TGTGCCAGCAGCTGGATGCTGGGGGCAATCGGAGCAAAGGAGACCCAGTACTTC	CASSWMLGAIGAKETQYF
TRBV9	TRBJ2-1	NA	TRBD1	TGTGCCAGCAGCGGCGGACAGGACCCAGTCACTGAGCAGTTCTTC	CASSGGQDPVTEQFF
TRBV19	TRBJ1-3	NA	TRBD1	TGTGCCAGTAGTATAGGAGGACAGGTCGGCGGCACCATATATTTT	CASSIGGQVGGTIYF
TRBV4-3	TRBJ2-7	NA	NA	TGCGCCAGCAGCCAAGGGCCAGGGTACTACGAGCAGTACTTC	CASSQGPGYYEQYF
TRBV4-2	TRBJ1-1	NA	NA	TGTGCCAGCAGCCAAGATTTATTCTACGGAGCTTTCTTT	CASSQDLFYGAFF
TRBV18	TRBJ2-7	NA	TRBD1	TGTGCCAGCTCCCAGGACAGGGGAAGGGAGCAGTACTTC	CASSQDRGREQYF
TRBV19	TRBJ1-4	NA	NA	TGTGCCAGTAGTATTCGGGTGGCTAATGAAAAACTGTTTTTT	CASSIRVANEKLFF
TRBV19	TRBJ1-1	NA	NA	TGTGCCAGTACCGACTCGACTTCCCGAGGCACTGAAGCTTTCTTT	CASTDSTSRGTEAFF
TRBV2	TRBJ2-7	few	TRBD2	TGTGCCAGCAGTGTAGAGAGCGGGGGCAACTACGAGCAGTACTTC	CASSVESGGNYEQYF
TRBV19	TRBJ1-3	NA	TRBD1	TGTGCCAGTGCTCTCAGGGGGCCTGGAAACACCATATATTTT	CASALRGPGNTIYF
TRBV19	TRBJ1-6	NA	TRBD1	TGTGCCAGTAAATCTTACAGGGGGCTTGAAGGGTCACCCCTCCACTTT	CASKSYRGLEGSPLHF
TRBV29-1	TRBJ1-5	NA	TRBD1	TGCAGCGTTGTCGCGACAGGGGATCAGCCCCAGCATTTT	CSVVATGDQPQHF
TRBV29-1	TRBJ1-1	NA	TRBD1	TGCAGCGTGCGACAGGGAACAGGCTCGGCTGAAGCTTTCTTT	CSVRQGTGSAEAFF
TRBV19	TRBJ2-6	NA	TRBD1	TGTGCCAGTAGCGAGGCCGGGACAGGGCACTCTGGGGCCAACGTCCTGACTTTC	CASSEAGTGHSGANVLTF
TRBV5-1	TRBJ2-7	NA	NA	TGCGCCAGCAGCTTGGAGGGAAACCGGGACTGGATTATCTACGAGCAGTACTTC	CASSLEGNRDWIIYEQYF
TRBV15	TRBJ2-7	NA	TRBD1	TGTGCCACCAGCAGTCAGGACAGGGGAACCTACGAGCAGTACTTC	CATSSQDRGTYEQYF
TRBV5-6	TRBJ1-6	NA	NA	TGTGCCAGCAGCTTGCAACAGTTAAATTCACCCCTCCACTTT	CASSLQQLNSPLHF
TRBV28	TRBJ2-2	NA	TRBD2	TGTGCCAGCAGTTTAGTGGCTAGCGGGATGGGCACCGGGGAGCTGTTTTTT	CASSLVASGMGTGELFF